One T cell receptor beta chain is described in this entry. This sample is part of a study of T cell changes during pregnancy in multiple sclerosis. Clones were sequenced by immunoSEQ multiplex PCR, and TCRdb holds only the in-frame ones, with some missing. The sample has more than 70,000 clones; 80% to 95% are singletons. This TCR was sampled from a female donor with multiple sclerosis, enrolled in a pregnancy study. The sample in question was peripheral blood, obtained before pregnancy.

For the CDR3, the DNA is TGCGCCAGCAGCCAAGAATGGAGGTCCATGAACACTGAAGCTTTCTTT. Its protein product is CASSQEWRSMNTEAFF. The genes are TRBV4-3 and TRBJ1-1; D gene uncertain. This CDR3 comprises 16 residues. Trimming took off 0 bases at V and 0 bases at J, with 11 bases between the two ends. Germline-derived CDR1 and CDR2 are LGHNA and YSLEER.